The source of this TCR beta chain is a study of T-cell memory formation after mild COVID-19. Germline V lookup: CDR1 SEHNR, CDR2 FQNEAQ (reference sequence). Trimming left V 2 bases short and J 5 bases short, with 10 bases between. CDR3 length equals 14 residues. This clonotype was found a few times. As yet, its antigen is unknown. Findings and limits, study-wide: The study found balanced CD4/CD8 in clones contracting day 15 to 85 and a CD4+ lean in later expanders.

TCRdb ran MiXCR on the 5' RACE reads and lists one entry per CDR3 protein. Counted here are about 110,000 distinct CDR3 sequences, 9.5% to 15% occurring once; the ten biggest clones make up roughly 27%. The source material was PBMCs or a T cell subset sorted from them (not recorded which). The receptor comes from an adult woman who had mild COVID-19 (a few samples of this study predate the infection). Cell type and time point are not known. The chain recombines TRBV7-9 with TRBJ1-5, with D perhaps matching TRBD1 (5 bases). The CDR3 reads CASSLIGGDQPQHF. CDR3 nucleotide sequence: TGTGCCAGCAGCTTAATTGGGGGTGATCAGCCCCAGCATTTT.